The 5 T cell receptor beta chains in this list originate from one sample, sequenced in a study of somatic mutations in cytotoxic T cells in rheumatoid arthritis (dated by TCRdb to about 2017). Library creation used the immunoSEQ multiplex PCR assay. TCRdb holds this immuneACCESS table with in-frame rearrangements only. Some clones are missing; in checked studies, unresolved V genes explain under half, and the rest has no known cause. The sample table shows 9,500 or so clones, and about 85% are seen once. The leading ten clones occupy about 7.6% of the sample. Sequenced material: CD8+ T cells sorted from blood. The receptors derive from an adult with rheumatoid arthritis.

The CDR3 reads CASSLADISNQPQHF. CDR3 DNA sequence: TGTGCCAGCAGTCTCGCAGACATTAGCAATCAGCCCCAGCATTTT. The chain uses TRBV28 and TRBJ1-5; unclear D gene. Trimming removed 5 bases from V and 0 bases from J, with 11 bases in between. Germline CDR1 is MDHEN and CDR2 is SYDVKM. The CDR3 runs 15 residues.

This chain joins TRBV6-5 and TRBJ1-1, with D uncertain. Trimming shortened V by 4 bases and J by 6 bases, and 6 bases separated the two germline ends. The CDR3 runs to 11 residues. Germline V gene lookup returns CDR1 MNHEY and CDR2 SVGAGI. The CDR3 region has the DNA TGTGCCAGCAGTTTAGCGTCTGAAGCTTTCTTT. The encoded protein is CASSLASEAFF.

The chain recombines TRBV27 with TRBJ1-1; TRBD1 might be the D (5 bases). The CDR3 extends over 14 amino acids. Germline loops: CDR1 MNHEY, CDR2 SMNVEV (reference sequence). Trimming took off 4 bases at V and 2 bases at J, with 11 bases between the two ends. The chain's CDR3 is CASSWGGSNTEAFF. CDR3 DNA: TGTGCCAGCAGTTGGGGGGGATCAAACACTGAAGCTTTCTTT.

The J gene is TRBJ2-1, the V gene TRBV7-8, with TRBD2 matching 9 bases. The CDR3 contains 15 residues. With 1 base clipped from V and 7 bases from J, the junction kept 5 bases outside the gene matches. The V gene's germline CDR1 is SGHVS and CDR2 FQNEAQ. The CDR3 protein is CASSLEAGGWNEQFF. Here the CDR3 DNA reads TGTGCCAGCAGCTTAGAAGCGGGAGGTTGGAATGAGCAGTTCTTC.

The chain links TRBV4-1 to TRBJ2-7; unclear D gene. CDR3 length: 16 residues. Trimming took 0 bases from V and 4 from J, leaving 16 bases between them. CDR1 MGHRA and CDR2 YSYEKL come from the germline V gene. Written as DNA, the CDR3 is TGCGCCAGCAGCCAAGACCCGGACGCCCGGCAATACGAGCAGTACTTC. The encoded protein is CASSQDPDARQYEQYF.